The 16 T cell receptor beta chains listed next were all sequenced from one sample in a study of beta chain features in type 1 diabetes. Expressed TCRB transcripts were sequenced because the entire RNA isolate underwent reverse transcription. This table comes from immunoSEQ multiplex PCR, and its TCRdb copy is limited to in-frame clones, with some not included. The table includes fewer than 250,000 clones, around 65% detected once. The sequenced sample was naive CD4+ T cells from blood. The origin of the receptors is a man under 40 in good health.

This clone was observed once. The chain joins TRBV30 to TRBJ1-2, with 7 bases that match TRBD1. The CDR3 covers 12 residues. V trimming: 5 bases; J trimming: 3 bases; junction bases outside the gene matches: 3. CDR1 and CDR2 from the germline V gene are GTSNPN and SVGIG (reference sequence). DNA of the CDR3: TGTGCCTGGGACAGGGCAGACTATGGCTACACCTTC. Protein product: CAWDRADYGYTF. The variable domain in full, completed from reference TRBV30 and TRBJ1-2, reads SQTIHQWPATLVQPVGSPLSLECTVEGTSNPNLYWYRQAAGRGLQLLFYSVGIGQISSEVPQNLSASRPQDRQFILSSKKLLLSDSGFYLCAWDRADYGYTFGSGTRLTVV.

As to this clone: This CDR3 is also generated by other DNA sequences in the sample. The chain couples TRBV7-9 to TRBJ2-5; a possible D gene is TRBD1 (5 bases). Germline CDR1 SEHNR, CDR2 FQNEAQ (reference sequence). The V end lost 3 bases, the J end lost 5 bases, and 7 bases lay between the germline ends. This CDR3 has 12 residues. CDR3 sequence reads: CASSLAGETQYF. CDR3 nucleotides: TGTGCCAGCAGCTTGGCAGGGGAGACCCAGTACTTC.

This clone was recorded a few times. The chain is built from TRBV29-1 and TRBJ2-5; no definite D call. The germline V gene has CDR1 SQVTM and CDR2 ANQGSEA. The CDR3 has 12 residues. Between the trimmed V and J ends, which lost 3 bases and 4 bases, there was a span of 9 bases. The CDR3 DNA follows: TGCAGCGTTGAGAAAGGGCTAGAGACCCAGTACTTC. Translating it yields CSVEKGLETQYF.

This sequence joins TRBV13 and TRBJ2-7; D may be TRBD1 (6 bases). V lost 4 bases, J lost 3 bases, and 13 bases lay in between. The germline CDR1 and CDR2 sequences are PRHDT and FYEKMQ (reference sequence). There are 14 residues in the CDR3. CDR3 nucleotide sequence: TGTGCCAGCAGCTCCCAGGGGATGGGCTACGAGCAGTACTTC. Translated: CASSSQGMGYEQYF.

This clone was detected only once. The CDR3 loop reads CSAGDKRYF. The CDR3 nucleotides read TGCAGTGCTGGGGACAAACGGTATTTT. The chain employs TRBV20-1 and TRBJ2-3, with D possibly being TRBD1 (6 bases). V was trimmed by 5 bases and J by 14 bases, leaving 11 bases between them. The CDR3 length is 9 residues. The V gene's germline CDR1 is DFQATT and CDR2 SNEGSKA (reference sequence).

The chain uses TRBV30 and TRBJ2-3, with 9 bases lining up with TRBD1. V lost 2 bases to trimming and J lost 2 bases; unmatched junction nucleotides: 5. The CDR3 totals 15 residues. Germline lookup yields CDR1 GTSNPN and CDR2 SVGIG (reference sequence). The chain's CDR3 is CAWSRQGVNTDTQYF. The CDR3 DNA reads TGTGCCTGGAGTCGACAGGGGGTTAACACAGATACGCAGTATTTT. Variable domain in full (rest from reference TRBV30 and TRBJ2-3): SQTIHQWPATLVQPVGSPLSLECTVEGTSNPNLYWYRQAAGRGLQLLFYSVGIGQISSEVPQNLSASRPQDRQFILSSKKLLLSDSGFYLCAWSRQGVNTDTQYFGPGTRLTVL.

This clone was observed a few times. DNA of the CDR3: TGTGCCAGCAGTGAGATGGGCTACGAGCAGTACTTC. Protein product: CASSEMGYEQYF. The J gene is TRBJ2-7, the V gene TRBV25-1, with D hard to call. Germline V gives CDR1 MGHDK, CDR2 SYGVNS. V was pared by 3 bases and J by 3 bases, with 6 bases between. The CDR3 is 12 amino acids.

The chain carries TRBV5-1 and TRBJ2-7, with 9 bases fitting TRBD1. The CDR3 has 13 residues. V trimming: 3 bases; J trimming: 7 bases; junction bases outside the gene matches: 5. CDR1 and CDR2 from the germline V gene are SGHRS and YFSETQ. For the CDR3, the DNA is TGCGCCAGCAGCTCGGGACAGGGCGGGGAGCAGTACTTC. Translation gives CASSSGQGGEQYF.

The chain links TRBV15 to TRBJ2-4, with D possibly matching TRBD2 (5 bases). CDR1 and CDR2 from the germline V gene are LNHNV and YYDKDF (reference sequence). The length of the CDR3 is 15 residues. Deletions cut 4 bases from V and 2 bases from J, with 12 bases between. This chain's CDR3 is CATSKGEGSKNIQYF. The CDR3 DNA reads as TGTGCCACCAGCAAGGGCGAGGGTTCCAAAAACATTCAGTACTTC. The entire variable domain, with the rest obtained from reference TRBV15 and TRBJ2-4, is as follows: DAMVIQNPRYQVTQFGKPVTLSCSQTLNHNVMYWYQQKSSQAPKLLFHYYDKDFNNEADTPDNFQSRRPNTSFCFLDIRSPGLGDTAMYLCATSKGEGSKNIQYFGAGTRLSVL.

The chain couples TRBV30 to TRBJ1-2; TRBD1 agrees at 9 bases. The V gene end was trimmed by 2 bases and the J gene end by 5 bases; junction bases not matched to a gene: 9. This CDR3 is built from 15 residues. Germline CDR1 GTSNPN, CDR2 SVGIG (reference sequence). The CDR3, as DNA: TGTGCCTGGAGTCCCCAGACAGGGGGATGGTATGGCTACACCTTC. Protein product: CAWSPQTGGWYGYTF.

In DNA form, the CDR3 reads TGCACCAGCAAATTTAGGACCGCGGGGTCCTACGAGCAGTACTTC. Protein: CTSKFRTAGSYEQYF. J is TRBJ2-7 and V is TRBV1; the tabulated D call, TRBD2, remains unverified against the DNA. TRBV1 is designated a pseudogene. The CDR3 runs 15 residues.

This chain links TRBV7-8 with TRBJ2-4; possibly TRBD1 for D (5 bases). With 5 bases removed from V and 0 bases from J, the gap between germline ends came to 11 bases. CDR1 and CDR2 from the germline V gene are SGHVS and FQNEAQ. CDR3 length equals 15 residues. The CDR3 DNA follows: TGTGCCAGCAGCATCACAGGTGGAGCCAAAAACATTCAGTACTTC. This translates into CASSITGGAKNIQYF.

The genes are TRBV6-5 and TRBJ1-6; tentative D call: TRBD1 (5 bases). Trimming pared 6 bases from V and 8 bases from J, leaving 14 bases between. The germline V gene has CDR1 MNHEY and CDR2 SVGAGI. The CDR3 spans 14 residues. The CDR3 region is CASSQGRIYSPLHF. The CDR3 DNA follows: TGTGCCAGCAGCCAGGGACGGATTTATTCACCCCTCCACTTT.

The chain has TRBV2 and TRBJ2-7; 9 positions agree with TRBD2. CDR3 length equals 15 residues. The V gene end was trimmed by 6 bases and the J gene end by 7 bases; junction bases not matched to a gene: 13. Germline V gene lookup returns CDR1 SNHLY and CDR2 FYNNEI. This chain's CDR3 is CASSPNLSGSGEQYF. CDR3 nucleotide sequence: TGTGCCAGCAGCCCAAACCTTAGCGGGAGTGGAGAGCAGTACTTC.

The chain is built from TRBV29-1 and TRBJ1-4; D perhaps matches TRBD1 (5 bases). Deletions cut 6 bases from V and 6 bases from J, with 11 bases between. The germline CDR1 and CDR2 sequences are SQVTM and ANQGSEA. The CDR3 has 12 amino acids. The CDR3 nucleotides read TGCAGCGTACACGGGGCTGATGAAAAACTGTTTTTT. This translates into CSVHGADEKLFF.

The gene calls are TRBV6-5 and TRBJ2-7; D is perhaps TRBD1 (5 bases). Trimming cost V 0 bases and J 0 bases, with 9 bases left between them. The CDR3 is 15 residues long. Germline lookup yields CDR1 MNHEY and CDR2 SVGAGI. Here the CDR3 reads CASSYSIDSSYEQYF. The CDR3 region has the DNA TGTGCCAGCAGTTACTCGATAGACAGCTCCTACGAGCAGTACTTC.